This T cell receptor beta chain derives from a study of regulatory T cells in long-lasting Graves disease. iRepertoire HTBI primers and Arm-PCR of CDR3 regions built TCR beta libraries. TCRdb processed the multiplex PCR reads anew with MiXCR; each CDR3 protein has one entry. This table holds roughly 610,000 distinct CDR3 sequences, around 15% found once. As concerns this clonotype: What it recognizes is unknown.

The study, taken as a whole, reports: Between persistent patients, 2,500 to 3,500 public clonotypes were shared, exceeding the roughly 1,000 shared between new patients.

Time point noted: newly diagnosed GD, antithyroid drugs for less than 3 months. PBMC RNA served as the TCR library source. The same sample was also used in a study of T cells in Graves' hyperthyroidism and ophthalmopathy.

Sequencing was performed on peripheral blood mononuclear cells (PBMCs), taken at new diagnosis, from a patient treated with antithyroid drugs. The clonotype originates from a man aged 18 to 35 with Graves disease.

The CDR3 loop is CASSSGKRASGTEYF. DNA for the CDR3: TGTGCCAGCAGTTCAGGGAAACGCGCTAGCGGGACGGAGTACTTC. V is TRBV6-9 and J is TRBJ2-7; 9 bases are a match to TRBD2. This CDR3 is built from 15 residues. The trim removed 4 bases at V and 11 bases at J, leaving 15 bases unmatched. In germline, CDR1 is MNHGY, CDR2 SVAAGI.